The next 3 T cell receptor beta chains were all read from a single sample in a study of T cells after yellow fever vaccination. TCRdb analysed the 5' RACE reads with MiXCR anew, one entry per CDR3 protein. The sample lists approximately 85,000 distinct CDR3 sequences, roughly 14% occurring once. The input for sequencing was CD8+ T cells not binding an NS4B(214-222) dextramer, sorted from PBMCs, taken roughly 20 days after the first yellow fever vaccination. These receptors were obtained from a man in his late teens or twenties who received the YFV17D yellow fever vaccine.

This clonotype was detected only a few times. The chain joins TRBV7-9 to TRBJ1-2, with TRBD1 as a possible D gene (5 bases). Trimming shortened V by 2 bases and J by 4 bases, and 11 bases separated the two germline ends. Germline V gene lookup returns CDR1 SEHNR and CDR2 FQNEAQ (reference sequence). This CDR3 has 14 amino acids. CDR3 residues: CASSLSGLGYGYTF. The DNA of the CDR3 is TGTGCCAGCAGCTTATCGGGACTTGGCTATGGCTACACCTTC.

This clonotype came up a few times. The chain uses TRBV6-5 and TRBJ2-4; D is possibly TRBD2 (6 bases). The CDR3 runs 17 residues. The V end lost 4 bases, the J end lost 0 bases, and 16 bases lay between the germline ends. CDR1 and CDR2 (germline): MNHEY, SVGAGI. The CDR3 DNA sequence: TGTGCCAGCAGTTTAGGCGGGACGGCCTTAGCCAAAAACATTCAGTACTTC. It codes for CASSLGGTALAKNIQYF.

The CDR3 sequence is CASSPLGRIYEQYV. The CDR3 DNA reads TGTGCCAGCAGCCCCCTGGGGCGCATCTACGAGCAGTACGTC. The chain couples TRBV5-5 to TRBJ2-7; D might be TRBD1 (5 bases). This CDR3 spans 14 amino acids. The V and J ends lost 4 bases and 3 bases respectively, with 14 bases between them. Germline assignment: CDR1 SGHKS and CDR2 YYEKEE (reference sequence).